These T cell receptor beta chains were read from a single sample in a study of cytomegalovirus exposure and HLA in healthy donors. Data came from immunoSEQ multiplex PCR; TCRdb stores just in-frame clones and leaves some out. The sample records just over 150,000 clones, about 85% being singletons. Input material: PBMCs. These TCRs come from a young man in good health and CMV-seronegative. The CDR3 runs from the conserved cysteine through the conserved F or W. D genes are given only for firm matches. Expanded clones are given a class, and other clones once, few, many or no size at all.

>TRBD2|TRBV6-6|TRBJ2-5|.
TGTGCCAGCAGGGGGGGGTTAGGGGAGACCCAGTACTTC
CASRGGLGETQYF
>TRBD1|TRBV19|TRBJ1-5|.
TGTGCCAGTATGGGACAGATCAATCAGCCCCAGCATTTT
CASMGQINQPQHF
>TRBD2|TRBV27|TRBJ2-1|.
TGTGCCAGCAGTTTCGGGACTAGCAACGAGCAGTTCTTC
CASSFGTSNEQFF
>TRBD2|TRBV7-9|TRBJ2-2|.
TGTGCCAGCAGCTTAGGCGGGAGCGGAGACACCGGGGAGCTGTTTTTT
CASSLGGSGDTGELFF
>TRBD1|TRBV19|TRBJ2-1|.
TGTGCCAGTAGTTCTAACAGGGGGGACAATGAGCAGTTCTTC
CASSSNRGDNEQFF
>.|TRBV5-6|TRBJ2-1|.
TGTGCCAGCAGCTTGTTACCAGGGATTGGCAATGAGCAGTTCTTC
CASSLLPGIGNEQFF
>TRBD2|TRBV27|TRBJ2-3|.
TGTGCCAGCCGGGGGGGGAGCGTCCAGATGACAGATACGCAGTATTTT
CASRGGSVQMTDTQYF
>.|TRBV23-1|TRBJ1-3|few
TGCGCCAGCAGTCAATCCGGGCTACCGGACAGCCTTCACCGGCCTGGAAACACCATATATTTT
CASSQSGLPDSLHRPGNTIYF
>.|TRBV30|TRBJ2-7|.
TGTGCCTGGAGTGTATTTGGCAGGATTCGTCGTGGCGAGCAGTACTTC
CAWSVFGRIRRGEQYF
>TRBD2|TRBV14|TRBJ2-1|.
TGTGCCAGCAGCCCGCGGGAGGTACAATACAATGAGCAGTTCTTC
CASSPREVQYNEQFF
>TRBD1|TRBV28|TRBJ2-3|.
TGTGCCAGCAGTTATGAGGGACAGTTCACAGATACGCAGTATTTT
CASSYEGQFTDTQYF
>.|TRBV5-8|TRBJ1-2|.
TGTGCCAGCAGCTTGGATCAGGCACCTGGCTATGGCTACACCTTC
CASSLDQAPGYGYTF
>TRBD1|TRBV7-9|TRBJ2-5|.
TGTGCCAGCAGCTTAGGGACAGGGGCAGAAACCCAGTACTTC
CASSLGTGAETQYF
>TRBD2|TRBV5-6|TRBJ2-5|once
TGTGCCAGCAGCTTGGGGCTAGCGGGAGATTACCAAGAGACCCAGTACTTC
CASSLGLAGDYQETQYF
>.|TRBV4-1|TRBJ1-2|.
TGCGCCAGCAGCCAAGAAGGATCCAGGGCGTATGGCTACACCTTC
CASSQEGSRAYGYTF
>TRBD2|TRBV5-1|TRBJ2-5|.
TGCGCCAGCAGTTACGGACTAGCGGGGAGGCAAGAGACCCAGTACTTC
CASSYGLAGRQETQYF
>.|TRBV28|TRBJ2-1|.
TGTGCCAGCAGCAGCTACAATGAGCAGTTCTTC
CASSSYNEQFF
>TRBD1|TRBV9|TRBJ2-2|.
TGTGCCAGCGCGACCGGGACAGGAACGAACACCGGGGAGCTGTTTTTT
CASATGTGTNTGELFF
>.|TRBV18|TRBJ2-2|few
TGTGCCAGCTCACGTACAGGGAGCGACACCGGGGAGCTGTTTTTT
CASSRTGSDTGELFF
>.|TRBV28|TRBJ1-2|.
TGTGCCAGCAGTTCCGGGGAATCTAACTATGGCTACACCTTC
CASSSGESNYGYTF
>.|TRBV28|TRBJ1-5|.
TGTGCCAGCAGCTCCGGGACGGGGGACTTTAGGAGCAATCAGCCCCAGCATTTT
CASSSGTGDFRSNQPQHF
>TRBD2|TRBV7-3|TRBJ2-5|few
TGTGCCAGCAGCGACCGGGGGGGGGAGACCCAGTACTTC
CASSDRGGETQYF